This T cell receptor beta chain was recorded in a study of neurological immune-mediated disorders. This clonotype was counted at least ten times. Its specificity is unknown. Noted time point: longitudinal time-point 3. Libraries used 2 million unsorted PBMCs kept frozen in RNAlater. Regarding the study as a whole: Falling below healthy controls, multiple sclerosis showed the least TCR clonal expansion, while HTLV-1-associated myelopathy showed the most.

5'RACE employing 10-nucleotide random UMIs yielded the cDNA. Every sequencing run generated in excess of 160 million TCR-beta sequences. These sequences covered 15-18 subjects. TCRdb reprocessed the 5' RACE reads with MiXCR, giving one entry per CDR3 protein. The repertoire consists of fewer than 110,000 distinct CDR3 sequences, with roughly 10% occurring once and the leading ten covering around 3.1%. Sequenced sample: PBMCs. This clonotype originated in a female donor with HTLV-1-associated myelopathy (HAM/TSP).

In nucleotides, the CDR3 is TGTGCCAGCAGCTCCGGACGGTCTAATGAAAAACTGTTTTTT. Its translation is CASSSGRSNEKLFF. The V gene is TRBV3-1, the J gene TRBJ1-4, with D unresolved. The CDR3 loop spans 14 amino acids. With 5 bases removed from V and 3 bases from J, the gap between germline ends came to 10 bases. CDR1 and CDR2 from the germline V gene are LGHDT and YNNKEL (reference sequence).